The 2 T cell receptor beta chains below all came from one sample that was sequenced in a study of T cell clonality in common variable immunodeficiency. Sequencing was performed with immunoSEQ multiplex PCR; in TCRdb, only in-frame clones are kept and a portion is missing. This repertoire lists about 64,000 clones without singletons; 1.7% sits in the top ten. The source material was peripheral blood mononuclear cells. These receptors were taken from a person aged 18-70 years in good health.

This clone has a count of ten or more. The read ends 3 residues before the CDR3 terminus; that terminus is restored from the germline J gene. This rearrangement joins TRBV4-1 to TRBJ2-1, with D tentatively TRBD1 or TRBD2 (7 bases each). The V gene's germline CDR1 is MGHRA and CDR2 YSYEKL. The CDR3 covers 17 residues. V lost 1 base and J 6 bases, leaving 19 bases between the germline ends. The CDR3 sequence is CASSQVPQGGGRNEQFF. The covered CDR3 bases are TGCGCCAGCAGCCAAGTACCTCAGGGGGGAGGGCGCAATGAG.

This clone showed up many times. The CDR3 is CASSPPRAGELFF. CDR3 DNA (partial): TGTGCCAGCAGCCCTCCTCGGGCCGGGGAG. The chain combines TRBV3-1 (or the pseudogene TRBV3-2) with TRBJ2-2; D not resolved. The read ends 3 residues before the CDR3 terminus; that terminus is restored from the germline J gene. The CDR3 extends over 13 amino acids. Germline V gives CDR1 LGHDT, CDR2 YNNKEL (reference sequence). V lost 4 bases to trimming and J lost 6 bases, with 9 bases between them.